These T cell receptor beta chains were read from a single sample in a study of T cell responses to AZD1222 COVID-19 vaccine. Some clones are missing from TCRdb's copy, which holds only in-frame ones; the method was immunoSEQ multiplex PCR. The top ten clones hold about 1.4% of a sample with about 180,000 clones, around nine tenths of them seen once. This specimen was peripheral blood, taken on day 0 of AZD1222 vaccination. These receptors all come from an adult in good health. Each CDR3 is given with its conserved first and last residue. Each record gives: V gene, J gene, D gene, clone size, CDR3 protein, CDR3 DNA. A D gene is named only where the DNA matches it firmly. Only some rows state a clone size, as once, few, many or a class for expanded clones.

V gene: TRBV3-1/TRBV3-2; J gene: TRBJ2-3; D gene: NA; clone size: NA; CDR3 protein: CASSQEGGQFSHSTDTQYF; CDR3 DNA: TGTGCCAGCAGCCAAGAAGGCGGACAGTTCTCACACTCCACAGATACGCAGTATTTT
V gene: TRBV6-5; J gene: TRBJ1-5; D gene: TRBD1; clone size: NA; CDR3 protein: CASRGGQGEVPQHF; CDR3 DNA: TGTGCCAGCAGAGGAGGACAGGGGGAAGTGCCCCAGCATTTT
V gene: TRBV19; J gene: TRBJ1-2; D gene: NA; clone size: NA; CDR3 protein: CASSPSGQNYGYTF; CDR3 DNA: TGTGCCAGTAGTCCGAGCGGACAGAACTATGGCTACACCTTC
V gene: TRBV18; J gene: TRBJ1-5; D gene: NA; clone size: NA; CDR3 protein: CASSLTEDNQPQHF; CDR3 DNA: TGTGCCAGCTCATTGACAGAAGACAATCAGCCCCAGCATTTT
V gene: TRBV7-7; J gene: TRBJ2-1; D gene: NA; clone size: NA; CDR3 protein: CASSLGHDGDEQFF; CDR3 DNA: TGTGCTAGCAGCTTAGGGCATGACGGGGATGAGCAGTTCTTC
V gene: TRBV25-1; J gene: TRBJ1-6; D gene: NA; clone size: NA; CDR3 protein: CASSELAGRNSPLHF; CDR3 DNA: TGTGCCAGCAGTGAATTGGCAGGGCGTAATTCACCCCTCCACTTT
V gene: TRBV4-2; J gene: TRBJ1-3; D gene: NA; clone size: NA; CDR3 protein: CASSPSYLGNTIYF; CDR3 DNA: TGTGCCAGCAGCCCTTCTTATCTAGGAAACACCATATATTTT
V gene: TRBV3-1/TRBV3-2; J gene: TRBJ2-5; D gene: TRBD2; clone size: NA; CDR3 protein: CASSQGSSSGGTQYF; CDR3 DNA: TGTGCCAGCAGCCAAGGTTCCTCCTCGGGGGGGACCCAGTACTTC
V gene: TRBV12-3/TRBV12-4; J gene: TRBJ2-5; D gene: NA; clone size: NA; CDR3 protein: CASSGNAETQYF; CDR3 DNA: TGTGCCAGCAGTGGGAATGCTGAGACCCAGTACTTC
V gene: TRBV9; J gene: TRBJ1-5; D gene: NA; clone size: NA; CDR3 protein: CASSVADRPYSNQPQHF; CDR3 DNA: TGTGCCAGCAGCGTAGCCGACAGACCCTATAGCAATCAGCCCCAGCATTTT
V gene: TRBV5-1; J gene: TRBJ1-1; D gene: NA; clone size: once; CDR3 protein: CASSFGQGNTEAFF; CDR3 DNA: TGCGCCAGCAGCTTTGGGCAGGGGAACACTGAAGCTTTCTTT
V gene: TRBV5-1; J gene: TRBJ1-4; D gene: TRBD1; clone size: NA; CDR3 protein: CASSPGTGYEKLFF; CDR3 DNA: TGCGCCAGCAGCCCAGGGACAGGATATGAAAAACTGTTTTTT
V gene: TRBV28; J gene: TRBJ1-4; D gene: NA; clone size: NA; CDR3 protein: CATRRGASEKLFF; CDR3 DNA: TGTGCCACCAGACGGGGGGCTTCGGAAAAACTGTTTTTT
V gene: TRBV11-2; J gene: TRBJ2-3; D gene: NA; clone size: NA; CDR3 protein: CASSSIPNRDSGGDTQYF; CDR3 DNA: TGTGCCAGCAGCTCAATACCTAACCGGGACAGCGGGGGAGATACGCAGTATTTT
V gene: TRBV28; J gene: TRBJ2-7; D gene: NA; clone size: NA; CDR3 protein: CASSLLGQLGEQYF; CDR3 DNA: TGTGCCAGCAGTTTACTAGGACAGCTGGGCGAGCAGTACTTC